The following is a T cell receptor beta chain sequence with its context. This sample stems from a study of cytotoxic CD8 clonotypes in ibrutinib-treated CLL. Germline CDR1 and CDR2: SGHRS and YFSETQ. V lost 4 bases to trimming and J lost 5 bases; unmatched junction nucleotides: 12. The CDR3 is 16 residues long. Libraries were prepared by immunoSEQ multiplex PCR; TCRdb keeps only in-frame clonotypes and omits some of them. The repertoire holds more than 55,000 clones, about 65% seen once, with 43% in the top ten. This clonotype was sampled from a human donor with chronic lymphocytic leukemia. The source material was PBMCs, sampled after 12 months of ibrutinib treatment. The chain joins TRBV5-1 to TRBJ2-5; TRBD2 agrees at 9 bases. The CDR3 spells CASSLSTSGGGETQYF. CDR3 in DNA: TGCGCCAGCAGCCTGTCGACTAGCGGAGGAGGGGAGACCCAGTACTTC. Full variable domain (remainder filled in from reference TRBV5-1 and TRBJ2-5): KAGVTQTPRYLIKTRGQQVTLSCSPISGHRSVSWYQQTPGQGLQFLFEYFSETQRNKGNFPGRFSGRQFSNSRSEMNVSTLELGDSALYLCASSLSTSGGGETQYFGPGTRLLVL.